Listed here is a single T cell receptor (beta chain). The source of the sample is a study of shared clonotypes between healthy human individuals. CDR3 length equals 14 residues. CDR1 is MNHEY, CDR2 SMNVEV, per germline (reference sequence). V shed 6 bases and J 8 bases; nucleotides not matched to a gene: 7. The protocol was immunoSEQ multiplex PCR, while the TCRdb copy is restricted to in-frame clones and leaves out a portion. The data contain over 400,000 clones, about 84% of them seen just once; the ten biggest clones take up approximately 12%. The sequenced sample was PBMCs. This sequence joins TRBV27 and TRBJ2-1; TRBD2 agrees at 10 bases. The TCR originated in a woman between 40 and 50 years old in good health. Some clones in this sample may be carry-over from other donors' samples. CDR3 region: CASRLLAGVDEQFF. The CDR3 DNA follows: TGTGCCAGCAGGCTTCTAGCGGGAGTGGATGAGCAGTTCTTC.